Listed below are T cell receptor beta chains from one sample, sequenced in a study of beta chain features in type 1 diabetes. The repertoire was sequenced with immunoSEQ multiplex PCR; TCRdb's copy has only in-frame clones and lacks some. The sample has about 40,000 clones, about half seen once. Sequencing was done on a sample of central memory CD4+ T cells from blood. All receptors derive from a woman aged 18-29 years in good health. Each CDR3 is given with its conserved first and last residue. D genes are given only for firm matches. The size of a clone is reported for some rows only, either as once, few or many, or as a class for expanded clones.

v_call	d_call	j_call	clone_size	cdr3_aa	cdr3_nt
TRBV2	TRBD1	TRBJ1-6	.	CASRQGSYNSPLHF	TGTGCCAGCAGACAGGGGTCCTATAATTCACCCCTCCACTTT
TRBV29-1	.	TRBJ1-2	.	CSVGDTNYGYTF	TGCAGCGTGGGCGACACTAACTATGGCTACACCTTC
TRBV18	TRBD1	TRBJ1-1	.	CASSRDRNIEAFF	TGTGCCAGCTCACGGGACAGGAACATTGAAGCTTTCTTT
TRBV25-1	TRBD2	TRBJ2-5	.	CASSEFGGSQETQYF	TGTGCCAGCAGTGAATTCGGGGGGTCCCAAGAGACCCAGTACTTC
TRBV11-2	TRBD1	TRBJ1-2	.	CASSLDGGTGPYGYTF	TGTGCCAGCAGCTTAGATGGGGGGACAGGGCCATATGGCTACACCTTC
TRBV7-9	.	TRBJ2-7	few	CASSLGQVEQYF	TGTGCCAGCAGCTTAGGACAGGTCGAGCAGTACTTC
TRBV5-4	.	TRBJ1-2	.	CASSLDLAGYTF	TGTGCCAGCAGCTTGGATTTAGCTGGCTACACCTTC
TRBV11-1	.	TRBJ1-1	few	CASSPLLVSNTEAFF	TGTGCCAGCAGCCCCCTATTGGTCTCGAACACTGAAGCTTTCTTT
TRBV4-1	TRBD2	TRBJ2-1	once	CASSQPGGASEQFF	TGCGCCAGCAGCCAACCGGGGGGGGCAAGTGAGCAGTTCTTC
TRBV6-1	TRBD2	TRBJ2-1	.	CASRAPGLDYNEQFF	TGTGCCAGCAGGGCCCCGGGACTAGACTACAATGAGCAGTTCTTC
TRBV6-1	.	TRBJ2-5	medium-sized	CASSGEMKETQYF	TGTGCCAGCAGTGGTGAGATGAAAGAGACCCAGTACTTC
TRBV11-2	TRBD2	TRBJ2-1	.	CASNNWEAGVDEQFF	TGTGCCAGCAACAATTGGGAGGCGGGAGTGGATGAGCAGTTCTTC
TRBV5-6	TRBD1	TRBJ2-7	few	CASSPRQGWGSYEQYF	TGTGCCAGCAGCCCCAGACAGGGATGGGGCTCCTACGAGCAGTACTTC
TRBV6-1	.	TRBJ1-5	.	CASRPGTTLGPQHF	TGTGCCAGCAGACCCGGGACAACCTTAGGGCCCCAGCATTTT
TRBV30	.	TRBJ2-3	few	CAWSVGANPTDTQYF	TGTGCCTGGAGTGTGGGGGCGAATCCCACAGATACGCAGTATTTT
TRBV20-1	.	TRBJ2-1	.	CSARGHNEQFF	TGCAGTGCTAGAGGGCACAATGAGCAGTTCTTC
TRBV7-3	.	TRBJ2-1	.	CASSLMGTGGENEQFF	TGTGCCAGCAGCTTAATGGGTACGGGGGGCGAAAATGAGCAGTTCTTC
TRBV5-1	TRBD1	TRBJ2-7	few	CASRDSHDEQYF	TGCGCCAGTCGGGACAGTCACGACGAGCAGTACTTC
TRBV7-8	TRBD1	TRBJ2-7	once	CASSLGQGNVNEQYF	TGTGCCAGCAGCCTGGGACAGGGGAACGTCAACGAGCAGTACTTC
TRBV5-1	.	TRBJ2-5	.	CASTLGGAETQYF	TGCGCCAGCACCCTAGGGGGTGCAGAGACCCAGTACTTC
TRBV6-1	.	TRBJ1-1	.	CASSETSDTEAFF	TGTGCCAGCAGTGAAACGTCAGACACTGAAGCTTTCTTT
TRBV5-1	.	TRBJ2-3	few	CASSLAGSPTDTQYF	TGCGCCAGCAGCTTGGCCGGGTCTCCCACAGATACGCAGTATTTT
TRBV6-6	TRBD2	TRBJ2-3	.	CASSQASGRSDTQYF	TGTGCCAGCAGCCAAGCTAGCGGGAGATCAGATACGCAGTATTTT
TRBV7-8	.	TRBJ2-7	few	CASSLGQDYEQYF	TGTGCCAGCAGCTTAGGCCAGGATTACGAGCAGTACTTC
TRBV11-1	TRBD1	TRBJ1-5	.	CASSPRGGNQPQHF	TGTGCCAGCAGCCCCAGGGGGGGCAATCAGCCCCAGCATTTT
TRBV19	TRBD1	TRBJ2-7	few	CASRRQGSIYEQYF	TGTGCCAGTAGGAGACAGGGGAGTATCTACGAGCAGTACTTC
TRBV4-1	.	TRBJ1-5	.	CASSQASGLNQPQHF	TGCGCCAGCAGCCAAGCCAGCGGCCTAAATCAGCCCCAGCATTTT
TRBV5-4	TRBD1	TRBJ2-2	.	CASSSGQVDTGELFF	TGTGCCAGCAGTTCGGGACAGGTGGACACCGGGGAGCTGTTTTTT
TRBV7-2	TRBD1	TRBJ2-1	few	CASSYTGASFYNEQFF	TGTGCCAGCAGCTATACAGGGGCCTCCTTTTACAATGAGCAGTTCTTC
TRBV30	.	TRBJ2-3	few	CAWSRLASTDTQYF	TGTGCCTGGAGCCGGCTAGCTAGCACAGATACGCAGTATTTT
TRBV6-6	.	TRBJ2-1	few	CASSYKSAYNEQFF	TGTGCCAGCAGTTACAAGAGTGCCTACAATGAGCAGTTCTTC
TRBV7-9	.	TRBJ2-7	.	CASSLVGGTYEQYF	TGTGCCAGCAGCTTAGTCGGGGGAACCTACGAGCAGTACTTC
TRBV19	.	TRBJ2-6	.	CASSPLAAGANVLTF	TGTGCCAGTAGCCCCTTAGCAGCCGGGGCCAACGTCCTGACTTTC
TRBV2	.	TRBJ2-6	few	CASSASRSGANVLTF	TGTGCCAGCAGTGCTTCCCGCTCTGGGGCCAACGTCCTGACTTTC
TRBV2	TRBD2	TRBJ2-1	once	CASRLAGGPYNEQFF	TGTGCCAGCAGACTAGCGGGAGGACCCTACAATGAGCAGTTCTTC
TRBV5-1	TRBD1	TRBJ2-3	.	CASSLYRDRGTDTQYF	TGCGCCAGCAGCCTGTACCGGGACAGGGGTACAGATACGCAGTATTTT
TRBV5-1	.	TRBJ1-2	few	CASSLGQANYGYTF	TGCGCCAGCAGCTTGGGGCAGGCTAATTATGGCTACACCTTC
TRBV5-6	TRBD2	TRBJ2-1	.	CASRPVTSGGHNEQFF	TGTGCCAGCAGACCGGTTACTAGCGGGGGACACAATGAGCAGTTCTTC
TRBV27	.	TRBJ1-1	few	CASRAHSGYTEAFF	TGTGCCAGCAGAGCTCACTCAGGGTACACTGAAGCTTTCTTT
TRBV7-2	.	TRBJ1-2	.	CASSLGNGAPSTNYGYTF	TGTGCCAGCAGCTTAGGCAATGGAGCCCCAAGCACTAACTATGGCTACACCTTC
TRBV11-2	.	TRBJ1-6	.	CASSLVSQGSLYNSPLHF	TGTGCCAGCAGCTTAGTTTCCCAGGGGTCCCTCTATAATTCACCCCTCCACTTT
TRBV11-2	.	TRBJ1-2	.	CASSLRNYGYTF	TGTGCCAGCAGCTTGAGGAACTATGGCTACACCTTC
TRBV28	.	TRBJ1-2	few	CASRMGGAWESYTF	TGTGCCAGCAGGATGGGGGGGGCGTGGGAATCCTACACCTTC
TRBV28	.	TRBJ1-1	.	CASRSGRQLAEAFF	TGTGCCAGCAGATCCGGGAGGCAACTGGCTGAAGCTTTCTTT
TRBV6-5	.	TRBJ1-2	few	CASSYSGSNYGYTF	TGTGCCAGCAGTTACTCGGGCTCAAACTATGGCTACACCTTC
TRBV19	TRBD2	TRBJ2-3	few	CASSISPSGGAVDTQYF	TGTGCCAGTAGTATATCGCCTAGCGGGGGGGCCGTAGATACGCAGTATTTT
TRBV5-1	.	TRBJ2-7	once	CASSLGRASYEQYF	TGCGCCAGCAGCTTGGGTAGAGCATCCTACGAGCAGTACTTC
TRBV2	TRBD1	TRBJ2-2	few	CASRVHGTGNTGELFF	TGTGCCAGCAGGGTACACGGGACAGGGAACACCGGGGAGCTGTTTTTT
TRBV6-1	.	TRBJ1-1	.	CASSVLTPNTEAFF	TGTGCCAGCAGTGTTCTAACCCCCAACACTGAAGCTTTCTTT
TRBV4-1	.	TRBJ1-1	.	CASSHPGMGRTEAFF	TGCGCCAGCAGCCATCCAGGGATGGGAAGGACTGAAGCTTTCTTT
TRBV19	.	TRBJ1-5	.	CASSMAAGGRGSNQPQHF	TGTGCCAGTAGTATGGCCGCGGGGGGCAGGGGTAGCAATCAGCCCCAGCATTTT
TRBV29-1	.	TRBJ2-7	few	CSVILASHEQYF	TGCAGCGTTATATTAGCTAGCCACGAGCAGTACTTC
TRBV30	TRBD2	TRBJ2-3	.	CAWGGLAGAGTDTQYF	TGTGCCTGGGGGGGACTAGCGGGGGCAGGCACAGATACGCAGTATTTT
TRBV5-1	.	TRBJ1-2	.	CASSFTGMDYGYTF	TGCGCCAGCAGCTTTACAGGGATGGACTATGGCTACACCTTC
TRBV10-3	TRBD1	TRBJ2-3	.	CAIRGDRGAFGSTDTQYF	TGTGCCATCAGGGGGGACAGGGGGGCTTTTGGTAGCACAGATACGCAGTATTTT
TRBV4-1	.	TRBJ2-1	.	CASSQDPTGLEQFF	TGCGCCAGCAGCCAAGATCCCACCGGTCTCGAGCAGTTCTTC
TRBV2	TRBD1	TRBJ1-3	few	CASTGQGSGNTIYF	TGTGCCAGCACCGGACAGGGCTCTGGAAACACCATATATTTT